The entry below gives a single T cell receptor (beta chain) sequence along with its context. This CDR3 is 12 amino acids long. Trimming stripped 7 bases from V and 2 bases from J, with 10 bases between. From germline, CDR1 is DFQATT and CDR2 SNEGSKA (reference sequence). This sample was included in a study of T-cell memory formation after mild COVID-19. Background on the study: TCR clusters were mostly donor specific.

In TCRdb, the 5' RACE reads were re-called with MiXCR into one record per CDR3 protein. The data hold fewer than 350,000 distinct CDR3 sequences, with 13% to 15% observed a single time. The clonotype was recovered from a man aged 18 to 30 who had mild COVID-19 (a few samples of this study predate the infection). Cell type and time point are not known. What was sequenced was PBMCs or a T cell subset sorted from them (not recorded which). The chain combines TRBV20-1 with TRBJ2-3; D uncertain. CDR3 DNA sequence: TGCAGTGTGTCTCTGCACACAGATACGCAGTATTTT. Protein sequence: CSVSLHTDTQYF.